These 5 T cell receptor beta chains originate from one sample sequenced in a study of vaccination and CD4 T cells after COVID-19. No antigen has been identified for these receptors. This sample's time point: late sampling 161 to 241 days after vaccination in a few convalescent patients. Treatment in this sample: roughly 10-day PBMC culture with coronavirus spike peptide pools or control peptides (ViraFEST assay). With the Oncomine TCR Beta short-read assay, DNA from cultured CD4+ T cells was sequenced. TCRdb recomputed calls from the PCR reads with MiXCR, one row per CDR3 protein. The sample carries some 23,000 distinct CDR3 sequences, 43% recorded once. The source material was CD4+ T cells from blood, cultured in vitro, sampled about 7 months after SARS-CoV-2 vaccination. Receptors originate from a human donor who had recovered from COVID-19.

The chain is built from TRBV19 and TRBJ2-5, with 8 nucleotides matching TRBD2. Germline V lookup: CDR1 LNHDA, CDR2 SQIVND (reference sequence). CDR3 length equals 14 residues. With V trimmed by 7 bases and J by 5 bases, 9 bases remained unmatched. The CDR3 region is CASKGLGRSETQYF. The CDR3 nucleotides read TGTGCCAGTAAGGGACTAGGGAGGTCCGAGACCCAGTACTTC. Using reference TRBV19 and TRBJ2-5 for the parts outside the CDR3, the full variable domain is DGGITQSPKYLFRKEGQNVTLSCEQNLNHDAMYWYRQDPGQGLRLIYYSQIVNDFQKGDIAEGYSVSREKKESFPLTVTSAQKNPTAFYLCASKGLGRSETQYFGPGTRLLVL.

As for this clonotype: At one boundary the junction diverges from the germline segment, which might be a read error. The chain has TRBV7-8 and TRBJ2-1, with D maybe TRBD1 (6 bases). The CDR3 is made up of 11 amino acids. Germline lookup yields CDR1 SGHVS and CDR2 FQNEAQ. Written as DNA, the CDR3 is TGTGCCAGCAGCTTTCAGGACAGCATCGACTTC. This codes for CASSFQDSIDF.

The rearrangement joins TRBV19 to TRBJ2-1, with 9 bases aligning to TRBD1. The CDR3 runs to 16 residues. The germline V gene encodes CDR1 LNHDA and CDR2 SQIVND (reference sequence). Trimming cost V 4 bases and J 8 bases; bases outside gene matches: 12. The CDR3 spells CASSTATGTGWHEQFF. CDR3 DNA: TGTGCCAGTAGTACAGCAACCGGGACAGGGTGGCATGAGCAGTTCTTC.

The genes are TRBV5-4 and TRBJ1-2; weak D call: TRBD1 (5 bases). CDR1 and CDR2 from the germline V gene are SGHNT and YYREEE (reference sequence). The V gene lost 0 bases and the J gene lost 8 bases, with 14 bases spanning the gap. The CDR3 has 14 residues. The CDR3 DNA follows: TGTGCCAGCAGCTTGGCACGGCAGGGTGAAGGCTACACCTTC. Its translation: CASSLARQGEGYTF.

The chain employs TRBV6-1 and TRBJ1-6, with a weak D call TRBD1 (6 bases). From germline, CDR1 is MNHNS and CDR2 SASEGT. This CDR3 contains 14 residues. Trimming removed 6 bases at V and 4 bases at J, with 10 bases between. CDR3 sequence: CASRDRSYNSPLHF. In DNA form, the CDR3 reads TGTGCCAGCAGGGACAGAAGTTATAATTCACCCCTCCACTTT.